This is a list of T cell receptor beta chains from one sample in a study of blood T cells in healthy people across ages. TCRdb reanalysed the 5' RACE reads using MiXCR and keeps one entry per CDR3 protein. Of about 640,000 distinct CDR3 sequences listed, roughly 58% were seen once; the top ten hold 30% to 40%. The sequencing input was blood. The receptor set was obtained from a man in his sixties in good health. CDR3s include the opening cysteine and the closing phenylalanine or tryptophan. The D gene is left open where the match is weak. Rows give clone size only sometimes, using once, few, many, or a class for an expanded clone.

j_gene,d_gene,v_gene,abundance,CDR3nt,CDR3aa
TRBJ2-4,TRBD2,TRBV20-1,few,TGCAGTGCCACGACTAGCGGGGTGGGAAACATTCAGTACTTC,CSATTSGVGNIQYF
TRBJ2-7,.,TRBV10-2,few,TGCGCCAGCAAGGGTGGGGGCCTCTCCTACGAGCAGTACTTC,CASKGGGLSYEQYF
TRBJ2-3,TRBD2,TRBV4-2,.,TGTGCCAGCAGCCAAGATTGGGGTAGCGGGGGGACCACAGATACGCAGTATTTT,CASSQDWGSGGTTDTQYF
TRBJ2-1,.,TRBV29-1,few,TGCAGCGCTGGACAGTCCGAGCAGTTCTTC,CSAGQSEQFF
TRBJ2-2,.,TRBV5-1,few,TGCGCCAGCAGCTTGGGACAGTTCACCGGGGAGCTGTTTTTT,CASSLGQFTGELFF
TRBJ2-3,.,TRBV12-3/TRBV12-4,.,TGTGCCAGCAGTTTAGCACCGACTAGTTTCACAGATACGCAGTATTTT,CASSLAPTSFTDTQYF
TRBJ2-1,.,TRBV20-1,.,TGCAGTGCTAGAGAGCTGGCCCATGAGCAGTTCTTC,CSARELAHEQFF
TRBJ2-7,TRBD1,TRBV29-1,.,TGCAGCGTTCCCGGGACAGGGTCCTACGAGCAGTACTTC,CSVPGTGSYEQYF
TRBJ2-4,.,TRBV6-5,.,TGTGCCAGCAGCCGACAGTCACGGGCCAAAAACATTCAGTACTTC,CASSRQSRAKNIQYF
TRBJ2-1,.,TRBV2,.,TGTGCCAGCATGCCCCGGGAGATCTCCTACAATGAGCAGTTCTTC,CASMPREISYNEQFF
TRBJ2-3,.,TRBV9,.,TGTGCCAGCAGCGTAGCGCTCAGGAACCTAGATACGCAGTATTTT,CASSVALRNLDTQYF
TRBJ2-2,TRBD1,TRBV29-1,.,TGCAGCGTGGGGACAGGCACCGGGGAGCTGTTTTTT,CSVGTGTGELFF
TRBJ2-3,.,TRBV20-1,.,TGCAGTGCTAGTAGTGGACAGAGGACTAGCACAGATACGCAGTATTTT,CSASSGQRTSTDTQYF
TRBJ2-1,.,TRBV7-2,.,TGTGCCAGCAGCTACAACGAGGGATCCTACAATGAGCAGTTCTTC,CASSYNEGSYNEQFF
TRBJ2-7,TRBD1,TRBV29-1,few,TGCAGCGTCGTACAGGGGGCAGGATACGAGCAGTACTTC,CSVVQGAGYEQYF
TRBJ2-1,.,TRBV5-1,few,TGCGCCAGCAGCACCTACCGGACCGGCGGGGAGCAGTTCTTC,CASSTYRTGGEQFF
TRBJ2-7,TRBD1,TRBV20-1,.,TGCAGTGCTAGGTCGGACAGGGGATTCTCCTACGAGCAGTACTTC,CSARSDRGFSYEQYF
TRBJ2-7,.,TRBV20-1,few,TGCAGTGCTAGTGGAGGATACGAGCAGTACTTC,CSASGGYEQYF
TRBJ1-4,TRBD1,TRBV18,.,TGTGCCAGCTCACCACCGGGACAGAGGGAAAAACTGTTTTTT,CASSPPGQREKLFF
TRBJ1-2,TRBD1,TRBV6-4,.,TGTGCCAGCAGTGTTAGGACAGGAGGTGGCTACACCTTC,CASSVRTGGGYTF
TRBJ1-5,.,TRBV20-1,.,TGCAGTGCTAGAAATCCCGGGACACCCTTTGGCCAGCATTTT,CSARNPGTPFGQHF
TRBJ2-3,.,TRBV10-2,.,TGCGCCACATCCTTTTCGGGCGAGATCACAGATACGCAGTATTTT,CATSFSGEITDTQYF
TRBJ1-2,.,TRBV2,.,TGTGCCAGCACCCCGGACCGAATAAACTATGGCTACACCTTC,CASTPDRINYGYTF
TRBJ1-2,TRBD1,TRBV12-3/TRBV12-4,.,TGTGCCAGCAGCTCGCCGACAGGGGGGGGCTACACCTTC,CASSSPTGGGYTF
TRBJ2-5,TRBD2,TRBV2,.,TGTGCCAGCAGTGAAGCGGTAGCGGGGTACTTC,CASSEAVAGYF
TRBJ2-3,.,TRBV12-3/TRBV12-4,many,TGTGCCAGCAGTTTCGGTGGGGAGGATACGCAGTATTTT,CASSFGGEDTQYF
TRBJ1-1,.,TRBV7-2,few,TGTGCCAGCAGCTCATCTCTGTTGAACACTGAAGCTTTCTTT,CASSSSLLNTEAFF
TRBJ2-1,.,TRBV2,.,TGTGCCAGCGGGGATTTCGTCGACGGAGAGCAGTTCTTC,CASGDFVDGEQFF
TRBJ2-7,.,TRBV20-1,few,TGCAGTACCCTCGGGACAAAAGACCACGAGCAGTACTTC,CSTLGTKDHEQYF
TRBJ1-5,.,TRBV7-2,.,TGTGCCAGCAGCGGGGGGGCCTTTGGCAGCAATCAGCCCCAGCATTTT,CASSGGAFGSNQPQHF
TRBJ1-2,.,TRBV5-1,.,TGCGCCAGCAGCTTGGACACAGGACCGGCGGTCTATGGCTACACCTTC,CASSLDTGPAVYGYTF
TRBJ2-2,TRBD2,TRBV4-2,.,TGTGCCAGCAGCCAAAGCGGGGTCGACACCGGGGAGCTGTTTTTT,CASSQSGVDTGELFF
TRBJ2-6,.,TRBV10-3,.,TGTGCCACCGCCGTACCTGGGGCCAACGTCCTGACTTTC,CATAVPGANVLTF
TRBJ2-4,TRBD2,TRBV6-1,.,TGTGCCAGCAGGGTAGCGGGGACCCTAGCCAAAAACATTCAGTACTTC,CASRVAGTLAKNIQYF
TRBJ1-2,.,TRBV20-1,.,TGCAGTGCTCCTCGCTCTTGGGGCTACACCTTC,CSAPRSWGYTF
TRBJ2-5,.,TRBV27,.,TGTGCCAGCAGTTTATCGGGGACTGTTCGGGAGACCCAGTACTTC,CASSLSGTVRETQYF
TRBJ2-5,.,TRBV20-1,.,TGCAGTGCTAGCCGGCAGCAAGAGTCCCAGTACTTC,CSASRQQESQYF
TRBJ2-5,.,TRBV20-1,.,TGCAGTGCTGGAAAAGGACACCGGATTCTAGAGACCCAGTACTTC,CSAGKGHRILETQYF
TRBJ2-1,TRBD2,TRBV4-2,few,TGTGCCAGCAGCCCTCTAGGCGGGGGGGCCTGGGATGAGCAGTTCTTC,CASSPLGGGAWDEQFF
TRBJ1-2,.,TRBV5-1,.,TGCGCCAGCAGCCCCGACACGGGTATCGATGGCTACACCTTC,CASSPDTGIDGYTF
TRBJ2-1,.,TRBV29-1,.,TGCAGCGTCGAGGGGGGGACAGACAATAATGAGCAGTTCTTC,CSVEGGTDNNEQFF
TRBJ2-7,TRBD2,TRBV10-3,few,TGTGCCATCAGTGAGTCGTCCGAGCGGGGGGGAAGCTCCTACGAGCAGTACTTC,CAISESSERGGSSYEQYF